The 7 T cell receptor beta chains below come from one sample, sequenced in a study of post-analysis software for immune sequencing data. Built from TCR beta cDNA, the libraries had unique molecular identifiers in them. TCRdb passed the PCR reads through MiXCR, listing each CDR3 protein once. The top ten hold around 0.55% of the sample, which has fewer than 850,000 distinct CDR3 sequences, around 27% seen once. Their specific antigens are unknown. Study-wide findings and caveats: About 5 TRBV segments occurring more often in patients than controls included TRBV5-6, TRBV5-1 and TRBV20-1.

Material for sequencing was blood. The receptors derive from a girl aged 5-17 years with multiple sclerosis.

The chain is built from TRBV9 and TRBJ2-1, with 8 bases identical to TRBD2. CDR3 length equals 14 residues. Germline V lookup: CDR1 SGDLS, CDR2 YYNGEE. J lost 7 bases, V lost 5 bases, and 8 bases had no gene match. The DNA for the CDR3 is TGTGCCAGCAGGTCGGGGGGGCCGGGGAATGAGCAGTTCTTC. Translating gives CASRSGGPGNEQFF.

This chain joins TRBV7-9 and TRBJ2-5, with TRBD2 matching over 9 bases. CDR1 and CDR2 from the germline V gene are SEHNR and FQNEAQ (reference sequence). J lost 5 bases, V lost 5 bases, and 12 bases had no gene match. This CDR3 spans 16 amino acids. The CDR3, as DNA: TGTGCCAGCAGCCCAGCCAGCGGGGGGTTCCTCGAGACCCAGTACTTC. Residues: CASSPASGGFLETQYF.

This rearrangement joins TRBV25-1 to TRBJ2-4, with TRBD1 matching over 7 bases. The CDR3 has 14 residues. The germline V gene encodes CDR1 MGHDK and CDR2 SYGVNS. The V segment lost 8 bases and the J segment 0 bases; nucleotides outside the gene matches: 4. The CDR3: CASSRGRAKNIQYF. For the CDR3, the DNA is TGTGCCAGCTCAAGGGGGCGAGCCAAAAACATTCAGTACTTC.

This clonotype was observed a few times. The J gene is TRBJ1-2, the V gene TRBV5-6; 9 nucleotides match TRBD1. The CDR3 runs 14 residues. The J segment lost 6 bases and the V segment lost 2 bases, leaving 5 bases of the junction unmatched. Germline V gives CDR1 SGHDT, CDR2 YYEEEE. Written as DNA, the CDR3 is TGTGCCAGCAGCTTTAACAGGGGGCGGAATGGCTACACCTTC. Translation gives CASSFNRGRNGYTF.

The chain couples TRBV10-3 to TRBJ2-3; 9 bases map to TRBD2. Germline CDR1 and CDR2: ENHRY and SYGVKD. This CDR3 region has 17 residues. The V segment lost 4 bases and the J segment 0 bases; nucleotides outside the gene matches: 8. The CDR3: CAISVSGGPESTDTQYF. In nucleotides, the CDR3 is TGTGCCATCAGTGTGAGCGGGGGGCCCGAAAGCACAGATACGCAGTATTTT.

This chain links TRBV6-1 with TRBJ2-7, with D tentatively TRBD1 (6 bases). This CDR3 has 13 amino acids. From germline, CDR1 is MNHNS and CDR2 SASEGT. Trimming shortened V by 11 bases and J by 0 bases, and 14 bases separated the two germline ends. CDR3 loop: CAGSRGSSYEQYF. CDR3 nucleotides: TGTGCCGGAAGCAGGGGCAGCTCCTACGAGCAGTACTTC.

The chain links TRBV6-6 to TRBJ2-7; D might be TRBD1 (7 bases). The length of the CDR3 is 16 residues. V shed 6 bases and J shed 6 bases, with 24 bases lying between them. Germline V gene sequence: CDR1 MNHNY, CDR2 SVGAGI (reference sequence). The CDR3: CASSLGGGGRYGEQYF. DNA of the CDR3: TGTGCCAGCAGCCTAGGCGGAGGGGGCCGCTACGGCGAGCAGTACTTC.